This T cell receptor (beta chain) was sequenced in a study of T cells in Graves' hyperthyroidism and ophthalmopathy. Amplified regions were TCR beta CDR3 sequences from RNA transcripts. HTBI primers drove first-round RT-PCR of the TCR CDR3. TCRdb passed the multiplex PCR reads through MiXCR, listing each CDR3 protein once. This table holds 660,000 or so distinct CDR3 sequences, less than 45% found once. Based on clinical symptoms, serum thyroxine and TRAb, thyroid ultrasound and orbital computed tomography, diagnoses were reached. The germline V gene encodes CDR1 SQVTM and CDR2 ANQGSEA. This CDR3 comprises 12 residues. V was clipped by 7 bases and J by 6 bases, with 10 bases between them. Study-wide results and limits: The majority of expanded thyroid clonotypes above 0.001 also appeared in blood. The model's output predicted ophthalmopathy at a median of roughly seven months prior to onset.

Of note for this clonotype: Its antigen is undetermined.

The source is an adult man with Graves' disease, either hyperthyroidism or ophthalmopathy (not recorded which). Sequenced material: peripheral blood or thyroid tissue (not recorded which). The chain couples TRBV29-1 to TRBJ2-6; D not resolved. The CDR3 DNA reads TGCAGCGCTCCGGCGGAGGCCAACGTCCTGACTTTC. This sequence encodes CSAPAEANVLTF.